The entry that follows covers one TCR beta chain sequence. Its matching antigen is unknown. The sample comes from a study of regulatory T cells in long-lasting Graves disease. General study points: Persistent patients shared more public clonotypes (approximately 2,900) than new patients (roughly 970).

With iRepertoire HTBI primers and Arm-PCR of CDR3 regions, TCR beta libraries were built. MiXCR, applied by TCRdb to the multiplex PCR reads, yields one record per CDR3 protein. The sample has approximately 440,000 distinct CDR3 sequences; around 16% are singletons. Time point given: newly diagnosed GD, antithyroid drugs for less than 3 months. PBMC-derived RNA was used for the TCR library. In addition, the sample was reused for a study of T cells in Graves' hyperthyroidism and ophthalmopathy.

This TCR was recovered from a man aged 40-49 years with Graves disease. The sequenced sample was peripheral blood mononuclear cells (PBMCs), obtained at new diagnosis, from a patient treated with antithyroid drugs.

CDR3 in amino acids: CASSEEVAANYGYTF. The CDR3 region has the DNA TGTGCCAGCAGTGAAGAAGTGGCAGCTAACTATGGCTACACCTTC. This chain connects TRBV6-1 to TRBJ1-2; D gene uncertain. Germline CDR1 MNHNS, CDR2 SASEGT. Trimming left V 1 base short and J 0 bases short, with 9 bases between. The CDR3 extends over 15 amino acids.